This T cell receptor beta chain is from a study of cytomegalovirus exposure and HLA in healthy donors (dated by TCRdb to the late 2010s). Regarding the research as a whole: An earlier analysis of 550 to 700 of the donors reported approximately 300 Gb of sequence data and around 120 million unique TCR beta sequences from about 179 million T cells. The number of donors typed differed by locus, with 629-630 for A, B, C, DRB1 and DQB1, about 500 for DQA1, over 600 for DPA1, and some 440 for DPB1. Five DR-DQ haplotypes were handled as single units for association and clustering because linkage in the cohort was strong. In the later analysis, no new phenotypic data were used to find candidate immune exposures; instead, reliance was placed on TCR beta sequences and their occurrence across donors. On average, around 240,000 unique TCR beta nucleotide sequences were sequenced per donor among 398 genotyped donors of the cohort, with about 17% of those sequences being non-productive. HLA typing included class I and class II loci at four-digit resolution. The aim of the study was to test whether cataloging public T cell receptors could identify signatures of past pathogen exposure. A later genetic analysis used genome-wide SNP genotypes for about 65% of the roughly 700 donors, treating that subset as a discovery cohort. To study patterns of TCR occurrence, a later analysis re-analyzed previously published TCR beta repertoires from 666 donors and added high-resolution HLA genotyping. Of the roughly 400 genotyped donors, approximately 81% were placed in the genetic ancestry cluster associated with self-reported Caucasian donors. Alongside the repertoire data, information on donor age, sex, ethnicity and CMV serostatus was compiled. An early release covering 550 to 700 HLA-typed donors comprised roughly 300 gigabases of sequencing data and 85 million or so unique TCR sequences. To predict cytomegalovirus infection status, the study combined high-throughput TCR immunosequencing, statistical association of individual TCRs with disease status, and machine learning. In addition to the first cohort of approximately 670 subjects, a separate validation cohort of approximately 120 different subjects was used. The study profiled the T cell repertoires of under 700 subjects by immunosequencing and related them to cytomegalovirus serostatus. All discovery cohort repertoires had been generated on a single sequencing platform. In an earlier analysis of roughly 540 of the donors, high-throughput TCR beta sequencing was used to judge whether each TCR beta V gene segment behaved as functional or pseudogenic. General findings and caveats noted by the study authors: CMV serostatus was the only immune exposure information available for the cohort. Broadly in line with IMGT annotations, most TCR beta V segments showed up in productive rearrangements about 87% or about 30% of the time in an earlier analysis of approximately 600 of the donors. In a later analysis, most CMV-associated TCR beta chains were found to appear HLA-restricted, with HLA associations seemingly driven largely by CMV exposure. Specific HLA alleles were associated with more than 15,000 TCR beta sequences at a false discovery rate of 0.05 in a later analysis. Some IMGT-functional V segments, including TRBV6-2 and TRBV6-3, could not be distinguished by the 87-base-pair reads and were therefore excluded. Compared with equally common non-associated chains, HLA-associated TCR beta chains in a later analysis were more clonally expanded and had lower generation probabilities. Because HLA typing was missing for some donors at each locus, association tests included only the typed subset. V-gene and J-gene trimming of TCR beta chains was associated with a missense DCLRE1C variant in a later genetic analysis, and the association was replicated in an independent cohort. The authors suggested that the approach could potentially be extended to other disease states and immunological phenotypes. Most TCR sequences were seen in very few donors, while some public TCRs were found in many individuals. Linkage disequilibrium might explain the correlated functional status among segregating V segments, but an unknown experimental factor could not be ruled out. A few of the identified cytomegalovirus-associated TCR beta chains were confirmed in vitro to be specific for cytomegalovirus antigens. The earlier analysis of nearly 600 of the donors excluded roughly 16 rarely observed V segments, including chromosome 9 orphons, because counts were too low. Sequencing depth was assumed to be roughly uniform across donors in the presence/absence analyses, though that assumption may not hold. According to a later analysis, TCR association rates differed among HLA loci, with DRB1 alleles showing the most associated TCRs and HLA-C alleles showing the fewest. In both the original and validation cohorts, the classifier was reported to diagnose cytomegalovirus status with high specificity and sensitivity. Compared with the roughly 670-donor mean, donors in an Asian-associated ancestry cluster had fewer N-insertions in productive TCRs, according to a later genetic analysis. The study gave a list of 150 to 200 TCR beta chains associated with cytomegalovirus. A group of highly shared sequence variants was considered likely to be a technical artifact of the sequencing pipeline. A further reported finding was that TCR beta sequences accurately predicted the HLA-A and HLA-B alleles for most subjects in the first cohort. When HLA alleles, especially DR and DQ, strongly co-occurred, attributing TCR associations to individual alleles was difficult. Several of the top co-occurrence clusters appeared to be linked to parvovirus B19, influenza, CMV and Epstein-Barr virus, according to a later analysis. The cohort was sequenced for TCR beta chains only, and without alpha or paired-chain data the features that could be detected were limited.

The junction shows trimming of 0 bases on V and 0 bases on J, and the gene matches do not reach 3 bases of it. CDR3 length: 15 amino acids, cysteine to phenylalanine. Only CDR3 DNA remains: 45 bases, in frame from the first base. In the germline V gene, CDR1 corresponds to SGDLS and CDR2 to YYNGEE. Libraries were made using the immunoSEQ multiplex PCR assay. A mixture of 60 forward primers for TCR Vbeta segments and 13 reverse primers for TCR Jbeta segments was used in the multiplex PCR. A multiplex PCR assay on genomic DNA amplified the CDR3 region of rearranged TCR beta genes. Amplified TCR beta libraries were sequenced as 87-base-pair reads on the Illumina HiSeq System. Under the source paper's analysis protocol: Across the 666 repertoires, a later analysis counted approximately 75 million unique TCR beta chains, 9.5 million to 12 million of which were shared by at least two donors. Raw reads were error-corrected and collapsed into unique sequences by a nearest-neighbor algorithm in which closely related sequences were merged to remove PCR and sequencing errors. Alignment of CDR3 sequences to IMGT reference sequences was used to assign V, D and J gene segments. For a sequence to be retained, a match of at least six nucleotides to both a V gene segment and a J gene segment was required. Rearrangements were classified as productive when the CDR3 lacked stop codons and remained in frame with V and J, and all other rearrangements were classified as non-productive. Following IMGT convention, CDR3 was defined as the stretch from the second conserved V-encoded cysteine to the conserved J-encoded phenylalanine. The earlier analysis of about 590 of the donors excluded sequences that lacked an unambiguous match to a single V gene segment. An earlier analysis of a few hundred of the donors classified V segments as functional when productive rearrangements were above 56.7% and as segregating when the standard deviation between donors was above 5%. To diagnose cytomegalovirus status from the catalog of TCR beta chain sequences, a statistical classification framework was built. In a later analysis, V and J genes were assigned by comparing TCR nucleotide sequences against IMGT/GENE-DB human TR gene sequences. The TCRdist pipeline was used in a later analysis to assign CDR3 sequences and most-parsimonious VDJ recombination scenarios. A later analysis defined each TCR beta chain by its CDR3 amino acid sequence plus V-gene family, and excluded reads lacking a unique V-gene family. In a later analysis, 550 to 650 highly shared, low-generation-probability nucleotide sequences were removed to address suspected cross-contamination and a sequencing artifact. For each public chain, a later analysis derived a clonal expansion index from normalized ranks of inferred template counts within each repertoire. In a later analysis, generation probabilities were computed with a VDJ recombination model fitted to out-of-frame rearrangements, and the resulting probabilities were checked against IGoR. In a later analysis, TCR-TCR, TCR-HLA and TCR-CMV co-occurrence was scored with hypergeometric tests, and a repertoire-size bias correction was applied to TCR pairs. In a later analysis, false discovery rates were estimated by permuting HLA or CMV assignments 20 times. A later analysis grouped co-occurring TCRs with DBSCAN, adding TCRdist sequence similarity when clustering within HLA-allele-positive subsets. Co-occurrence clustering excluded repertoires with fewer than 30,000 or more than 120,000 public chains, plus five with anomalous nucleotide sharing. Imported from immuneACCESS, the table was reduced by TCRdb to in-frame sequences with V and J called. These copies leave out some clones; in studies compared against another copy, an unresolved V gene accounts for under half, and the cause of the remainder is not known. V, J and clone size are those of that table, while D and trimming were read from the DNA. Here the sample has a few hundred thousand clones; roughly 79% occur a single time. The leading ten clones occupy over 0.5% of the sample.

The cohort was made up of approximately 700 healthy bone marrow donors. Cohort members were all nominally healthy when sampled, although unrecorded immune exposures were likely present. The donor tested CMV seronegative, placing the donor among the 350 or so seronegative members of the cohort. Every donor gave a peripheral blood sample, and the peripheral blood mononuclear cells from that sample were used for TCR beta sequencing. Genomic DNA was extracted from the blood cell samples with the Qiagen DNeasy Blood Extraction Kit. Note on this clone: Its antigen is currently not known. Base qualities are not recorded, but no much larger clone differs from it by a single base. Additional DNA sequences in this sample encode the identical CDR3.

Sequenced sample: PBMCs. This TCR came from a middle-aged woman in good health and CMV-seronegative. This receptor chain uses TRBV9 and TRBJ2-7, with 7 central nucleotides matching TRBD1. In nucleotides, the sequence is TGTGCCAGCAGCGTAGGGACAGGTAGCTCCTACGAGCAGTACTTC. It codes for CASSVGTGSSYEQYF.